Following are 26 T cell receptor beta chains from one sample sequenced in a study of Graves' ophthalmopathy and Graves' hyperthyroidism. From RNA, the CDR3 regions of TCR beta chains were amplified and sequenced. A first-round RT-PCR used HTBI primers, followed by a second-round multiplex PCR. TCRdb re-derived calls from the multiplex PCR reads in MiXCR, one entry per CDR3 protein. The sample comprises fewer than 600,000 distinct CDR3 sequences, approximately 14% of which are singletons, and roughly 10% rests with the top ten. Sequencing was performed on blood. The receptor source for this set is a woman in her twenties or thirties with Graves' ophthalmopathy.

As concerns this clonotype: This may stem from a read error, because a much larger clone lies one nucleotide away. The chain uses TRBV12-3 or TRBV12-4 and TRBJ1-1; no clear D gene. The CDR3 is 14 amino acids. With 3 bases removed from V and 4 bases from J, the gap between germline ends came to 12 bases. The chain's CDR3 is CASSFYMASTEAFF. The CDR3 region has the DNA TGTGCCAGCAGTTTTTACATGGCGAGCACTGAAGCTTTCTTT.

CDR3 DNA sequence: TGCAGTGCTATGGGACTAGCGGCCGTCTACGAGCAGTACTTC. The encoded protein is CSAMGLAAVYEQYF. The rearrangement links TRBV20-1 to TRBJ2-7; 11 bases map to TRBD2. The ends lost 4 bases at V and 3 bases at J; junction bases unmatched: 5. The germline gives CDR1 DFQATT, CDR2 SNEGSKA (reference sequence). The CDR3 runs 14 residues.

The sample holds a few counts of this clonotype. At one boundary the junction diverges from the germline segment, which might be a read error. The J gene is TRBJ1-5, the V gene TRBV2, with D unresolved. The length of the CDR3 is 12 residues. Looked up from germline, CDR1 is SNHLY and CDR2 is FYNNEI. DNA of the CDR3: TGTGCCACCTCGTATAGCAATCAGCCCCATCATTTT. Its translation is CATSYSNQPHHF. The whole variable domain, filled in from reference TRBV2 and TRBJ1-5, reads EPEVTQTPSHQVTQMGQEVILRCVPISNHLYFYWYRQILGQKVEFLVSFYNNEISEKSEIFDDQFSVERPDGSNFTLKIRSTKLEDSAMYFCATSYSNQPHHFGDGTRLSIL.

This clonotype was detected many times. The rearrangement joins TRBV6-1 to TRBJ2-2; D remains ambiguous. Germline values: CDR1 MNHNS, CDR2 SASEGT. This CDR3 is built from 14 residues. Trimming left V 0 bases short and J 5 bases short, with 7 bases between. The CDR3, as DNA: TGTGCCAGCAGTGAAGCGGACGGGACCGGGGAGCTGTTTTTT. Protein product: CASSEADGTGELFF.

This clonotype was counted ten times or more. The gene calls are TRBV6-1 and TRBJ1-2, with 7 nucleotides matching TRBD1. The CDR3 runs 14 residues. V lost 10 bases to trimming and J lost 3 bases; unmatched junction nucleotides: 11. Germline-derived CDR1 and CDR2 are MNHNS and SASEGT. The CDR3 loop reads CATKLTGVDYGYTF. As DNA, the CDR3 is TGTGCCACCAAACTTACAGGGGTTGACTATGGCTACACCTTC.

This clonotype came up many times. V usage is TRBV10-3 and J usage is TRBJ1-5; TRBD1 matches 7 bases. From germline, CDR1 is ENHRY and CDR2 SYGVKD. With 3 bases clipped from V and 1 base from J, the junction kept 9 bases outside the gene matches. CDR3 length equals 17 residues. CDR3 nucleotides: TGTGCCATCAGTGATGATCGTCCGACAGGGAGCAATCAGCCCCAGCATTTT. This gives the protein CAISDDRPTGSNQPQHF.

Many counts were recorded for this clonotype. The V gene is TRBV27, the J gene TRBJ2-7; D remains unclear. The length of the CDR3 is 12 residues. V lost 8 bases and J 3 bases, leaving 11 bases between the germline ends. Germline V gene lookup returns CDR1 MNHEY and CDR2 SMNVEV (reference sequence). CDR3 nucleotides: TGTGCCAGCGGGCCAAATTACTACGAGCAGTACTTC. It specifies CASGPNYYEQYF.

This chain uses TRBV11-2 with TRBJ1-5; 10 bases line up with TRBD1. The V gene end was trimmed by 3 bases and the J gene end by 7 bases; junction bases not matched to a gene: 6. In germline, CDR1 is SGHAT, CDR2 FQNNGV. The CDR3 has 15 amino acids. The CDR3 bases are TGTGCCAGCAGCTTGGGACAGGGGTACCGGCAGCCCCAGCATTTT. Its translation: CASSLGQGYRQPQHF.

This clonotype was counted at least ten times. V usage is TRBV20-1 and J usage is TRBJ1-1; no clear D gene. This CDR3 comprises 10 residues. In germline, CDR1 is DFQATT, CDR2 SNEGSKA (reference sequence). V shed 6 bases and J shed 8 bases, with 10 bases lying between them. DNA for the CDR3: TGCAGTGCGGGCAGGATAGAAGCTTTCTTT. The encoded protein is CSAGRIEAFF.

This clonotype was detected ten times or more. The chain employs TRBV5-1 and TRBJ2-5, with 8 positions matching TRBD2. In germline, CDR1 is SGHRS, CDR2 YFSETQ. The V segment lost 0 bases and the J segment 5 bases; nucleotides outside the gene matches: 3. This CDR3 has 14 residues. CDR3 sequence reads: CASSLERLAETQYF. In nucleotides, the CDR3 is TGCGCCAGCAGCTTGGAAAGACTAGCGGAGACCCAGTACTTC.

This clonotype has only a few counts. The chain is built from TRBV6-4 and TRBJ1-1, with D tentatively TRBD1 (5 bases). This CDR3 has 19 residues. The ends were cut back, 8 bases at V and 1 base at J, with 29 bases in the middle. Germline values: CDR1 MRHNA, CDR2 SNTAGT. Here the CDR3 reads CASSQRKGAAIQANTEAFF. The CDR3 DNA sequence: TGTGCCAGCTCCCAAAGAAAAGGGGCAGCCATTCAAGCGAACACTGAAGCTTTCTTT.

This sequence joins TRBV6-2 or TRBV6-3 and TRBJ2-2, with D possibly matching TRBD2 (5 bases). Trimming pared 0 bases from V and 6 bases from J, leaving 11 bases between. Germline CDR1 and CDR2: MNHEY and SVGEGT. CDR3 length equals 15 residues. The CDR3 nucleotides are TGTGCCAGCAGTTACTCTCTAGCCAGAGCCGGGGAGCTGTTTTTT. This translates into CASSYSLARAGELFF.

The sample holds many counts of this clonotype. The chain is built from TRBV4-1 and TRBJ1-5; D is perhaps TRBD1 (5 bases). CDR3 size: 15 residues. Trimming left V 0 bases short and J 4 bases short, with 10 bases between. The germline V gene encodes CDR1 MGHRA and CDR2 YSYEKL. CDR3 in amino acids: CASSQDWGENQPQHF. The CDR3 bases are TGCGCCAGCAGCCAAGATTGGGGGGAGAATCAGCCCCAGCATTTT.

This clonotype has ten or more counts. This chain joins TRBV2 and TRBJ2-5; 7 positions match TRBD1. Looked up from germline, CDR1 is SNHLY and CDR2 is FYNNEI. The CDR3 has 15 amino acids. J was trimmed by 2 bases and V by 6 bases; bases with no gene match: 9. CDR3 loop: CASSRIGTVQETQYF. The DNA for the CDR3 is TGTGCCAGCAGCCGAATAGGGACAGTACAAGAGACCCAGTACTTC.

Of note for this clonotype: This may arise from a read error, as a much more abundant clone is one base away. The chain links TRBV7-2 to TRBJ2-5; 9 nucleotides align to TRBD2. This CDR3 contains 16 residues. Germline CDR1 and CDR2: SGHTA and FQGNSA. The CDR3 protein is CAISSTSGQYQETQYF. The CDR3 region has the DNA TGCGCCATCAGCTCTACTAGCGGGCAGTACCAAGAGACCCAGTACTTC. The full variable domain, completed using reference TRBV7-2 and TRBJ2-5, is GAGVSQSPSNKVTEKGKDVELRCDPISGHTALYWYRQSLGQGLEFLIYFQGNSAPDKSGLPSDRFSAERTGGSVSTLTIQRTQQEDSAVYLCAISSTSGQYQETQYFGPGTRLLVL.

This clonotype was picked up many times. J is TRBJ1-2 and V is TRBV6-5, with TRBD1 matching 8 bases. The CDR3 extends over 15 amino acids. The ends lost 0 bases at V and 7 bases at J; junction bases unmatched: 7. Germline V lookup: CDR1 MNHEY, CDR2 SVGAGI. CDR3 bases: TGTGCCAGCAGTTACTCCAGGGGGCTAAGTCTTGGCTACACCTTC. This translates into CASSYSRGLSLGYTF.

This clonotype was detected many times. CDR3 nucleotide sequence: TGTGCCAGCAGTACAACTACCTACGAGCAGTACTTC. This sequence encodes CASSTTTYEQYF. The chain has TRBV6-1 and TRBJ2-7, with D unresolved. The CDR3 loop spans 12 amino acids. Per germline, CDR1 MNHNS and CDR2 SASEGT. Trimming stripped 5 bases from V and 2 bases from J, with 7 bases between.

Only a few counts were recorded for this clonotype. The chain uses TRBV11-2 and TRBJ2-2, with D possibly TRBD2 on 6 matching bases. Germline V gene data show CDR1 as SGHAT and CDR2 as FQNNGV. This CDR3 comprises 17 residues. V was shortened by 1 base and J by 6 bases, with 18 bases between the two germline ends. The chain's CDR3 is CASSLGFFPEGPGELFF. As DNA, the CDR3 is TGTGCCAGCAGCTTAGGTTTCTTCCCGGAGGGACCCGGGGAGCTGTTTTTT.

The table lists this clonotype with many counts. V usage is TRBV19 and J usage is TRBJ1-1; 10 nucleotides match TRBD1. V gave up 6 bases and J gave up 0 bases; unmatched junction bases: 7. The CDR3 is 16 amino acids. The germline gives CDR1 LNHDA, CDR2 SQIVND (reference sequence). In DNA, the CDR3 is TGTGCCAGTAGGACCAGACAGGGGGCGTTGAACACTGAAGCTTTCTTT. Encoded protein: CASRTRQGALNTEAFF.

This chain joins TRBV20-1 and TRBJ2-7; 9 nucleotides align to TRBD1. The germline gives CDR1 DFQATT, CDR2 SNEGSKA (reference sequence). The CDR3 spans 13 residues. J lost 0 bases, V lost 6 bases, and 3 bases had no gene match. The CDR3 nucleotides are TGCAGTGCATGGACAGGGGACTCCTACGAGCAGTACTTC. This sequence encodes CSAWTGDSYEQYF.

The rearrangement links TRBV7-2 to TRBJ1-2, with D tentatively TRBD1 (6 bases). Germline CDR1 reads SGHTA; CDR2 reads FQGNSA. This CDR3 contains 14 residues. The V gene lost 4 bases and the J gene lost 6 bases, with 15 bases spanning the gap. Written as DNA, the CDR3 is TGTGCCAGCAGCTCCCGGGGGCGGGACGATGGCTACACCTTC. Its protein is CASSSRGRDDGYTF.

This clonotype came up many times. The genes are TRBV4-1 and TRBJ2-7; TRBD1 is a possible D gene (6 bases). This CDR3 region has 14 residues. The ends were cut back, 4 bases at V and 2 bases at J, with 12 bases in the middle. Germline V lookup: CDR1 MGHRA, CDR2 YSYEKL. The CDR3 reads CASSLATGPYEQYF. The CDR3 DNA is TGCGCCAGCAGCCTGGCGACAGGACCCTACGAGCAGTACTTC.

On this clonotype: It may be a read error: a sequence one base away is much more abundant. The chain joins TRBV7-9 to TRBJ2-7, with TRBD2 identical over 10 bases. Germline V gene sequence: CDR1 SEHNR, CDR2 FQNEAQ (reference sequence). This CDR3 spans 13 amino acids. DNA for the CDR3: TGTGTCAGCAGCGGGAGGGGGCGACACGAGCAGTACTTC. It encodes CVSSGRGRHEQYF.

Here the CDR3 DNA reads TGTGCCACCAATACGGGGAACACTGAAGCTTTCTTT. It specifies CATNTGNTEAFF. V is TRBV24-1 and J is TRBJ1-1; D is unclear. Germline V gene sequence: CDR1 KGHDR, CDR2 SFDVKD. V lost 8 bases, J lost 1 base, and 7 bases lay in between. The CDR3 is 12 residues long.

This clonotype was detected a few times. Sequence at one end of the junction differs from germline and may be a read error. The rearrangement joins TRBV4-1 to TRBJ2-2; 9 bases align to TRBD1. Germline loops: CDR1 MGHRA, CDR2 YSYEKL. The CDR3 covers 15 residues. The DNA for the CDR3 is TGCGCCAGCAGCAGAGGACAGGGGATTGTCGGGGAGCTGCTTTTT. As protein: CASSRGQGIVGELLF.

This clonotype was seen at least ten times. The gene calls are TRBV6-1 and TRBJ1-6; TRBD1 is a possible D gene (5 bases). The CDR3 consists of 15 residues. Germline V gene sequence: CDR1 MNHNS, CDR2 SASEGT. Between the trimmed V and J ends, which lost 6 bases and 2 bases, there was a span of 11 bases. CDR3 sequence: CASRTGGTYNSPLHF. The DNA of the CDR3 is TGTGCCAGCAGGACTGGGGGGACCTATAATTCACCCCTCCACTTT.